This T cell receptor (beta chain) was sequenced in a study of T-cell memory formation after mild COVID-19. Study results and limitations: In pre-infection memory, a portion of responding clones appeared, which suggested that cross-reactive memory joined. Mainly CM and EM harbored the contracting CD4+ clones; mainly EMRA harbored the CD8+ ones.

5'RACE with constant-segment primers yielded barcoded, UMI-tagged TCR alpha and TCR beta cDNA libraries. TCRdb reprocessed the 5' RACE reads via MiXCR and lists one record per CDR3 protein. The data hold about 400,000 distinct CDR3 sequences, with 20% to 25% observed a single time. This clonotype was counted only a few times. The target antigen is unknown. V lost 6 bases to trimming and J lost 6 bases; unmatched junction nucleotides: 4. CDR3 length: 13 residues. The TCR was taken from an adult woman who had mild COVID-19 (a few samples of this study predate the infection). Cell type and time point are not known. J is TRBJ2-1 and V is TRBV12-3 or TRBV12-4; 8 nucleotides agree with TRBD2. Input material: PBMCs or a T cell subset sorted from them (not recorded which). The CDR3 loop is CASRSGLVNEQFF. CDR3 DNA sequence: TGTGCCAGCAGGTCGGGACTAGTCAATGAGCAGTTCTTC.